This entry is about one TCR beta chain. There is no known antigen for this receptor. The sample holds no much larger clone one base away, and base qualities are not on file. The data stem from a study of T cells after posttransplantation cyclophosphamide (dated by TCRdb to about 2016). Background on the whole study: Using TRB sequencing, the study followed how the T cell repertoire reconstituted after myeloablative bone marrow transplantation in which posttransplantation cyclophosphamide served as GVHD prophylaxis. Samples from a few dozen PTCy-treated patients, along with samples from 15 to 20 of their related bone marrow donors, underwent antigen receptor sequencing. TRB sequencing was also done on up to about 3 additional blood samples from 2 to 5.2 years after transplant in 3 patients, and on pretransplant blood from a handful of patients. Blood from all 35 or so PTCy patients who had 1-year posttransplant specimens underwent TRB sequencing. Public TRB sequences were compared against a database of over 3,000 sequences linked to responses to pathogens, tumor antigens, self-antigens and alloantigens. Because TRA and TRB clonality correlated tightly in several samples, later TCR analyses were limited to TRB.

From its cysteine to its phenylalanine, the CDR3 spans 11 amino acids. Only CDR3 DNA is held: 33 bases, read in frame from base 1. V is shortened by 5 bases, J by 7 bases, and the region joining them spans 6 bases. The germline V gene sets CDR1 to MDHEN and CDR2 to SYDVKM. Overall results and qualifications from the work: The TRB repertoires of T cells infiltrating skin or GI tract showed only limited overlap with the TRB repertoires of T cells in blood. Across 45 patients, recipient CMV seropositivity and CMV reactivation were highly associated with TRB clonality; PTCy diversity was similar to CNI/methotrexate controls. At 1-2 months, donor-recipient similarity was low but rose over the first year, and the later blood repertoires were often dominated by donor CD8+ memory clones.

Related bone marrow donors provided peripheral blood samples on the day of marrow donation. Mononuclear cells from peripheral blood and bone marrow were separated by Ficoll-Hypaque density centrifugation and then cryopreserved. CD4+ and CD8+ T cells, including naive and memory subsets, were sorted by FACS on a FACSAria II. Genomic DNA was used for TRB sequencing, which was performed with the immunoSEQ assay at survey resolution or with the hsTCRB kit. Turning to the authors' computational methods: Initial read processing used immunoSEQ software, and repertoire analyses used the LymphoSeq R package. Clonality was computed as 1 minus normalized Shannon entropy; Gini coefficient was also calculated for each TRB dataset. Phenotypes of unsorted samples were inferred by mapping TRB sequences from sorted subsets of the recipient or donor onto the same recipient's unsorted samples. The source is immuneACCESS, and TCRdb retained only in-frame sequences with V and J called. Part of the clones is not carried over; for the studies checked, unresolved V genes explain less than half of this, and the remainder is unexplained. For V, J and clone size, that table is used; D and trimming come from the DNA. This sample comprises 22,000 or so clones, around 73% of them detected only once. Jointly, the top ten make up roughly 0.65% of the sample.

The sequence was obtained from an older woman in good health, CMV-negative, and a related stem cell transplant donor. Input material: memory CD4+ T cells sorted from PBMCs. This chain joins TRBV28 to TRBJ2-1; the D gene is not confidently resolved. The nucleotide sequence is TGTGCCAGCAGTCCCAGGAATGAGCAGTTCTTC. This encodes CASSPRNEQFF.